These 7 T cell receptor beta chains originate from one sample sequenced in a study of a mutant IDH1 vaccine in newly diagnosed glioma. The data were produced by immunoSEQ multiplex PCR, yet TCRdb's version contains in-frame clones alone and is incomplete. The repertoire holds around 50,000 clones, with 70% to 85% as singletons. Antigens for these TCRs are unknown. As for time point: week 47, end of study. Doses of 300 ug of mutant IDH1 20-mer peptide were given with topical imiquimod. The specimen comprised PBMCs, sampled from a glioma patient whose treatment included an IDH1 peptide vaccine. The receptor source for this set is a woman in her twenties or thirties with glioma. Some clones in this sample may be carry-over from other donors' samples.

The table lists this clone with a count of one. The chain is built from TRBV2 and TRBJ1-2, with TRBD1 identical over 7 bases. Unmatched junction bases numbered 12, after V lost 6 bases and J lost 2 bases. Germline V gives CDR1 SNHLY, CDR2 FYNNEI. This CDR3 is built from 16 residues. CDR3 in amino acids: CASSIGQALSNYGYTF. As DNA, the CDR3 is TGTGCCAGCAGCATTGGACAGGCACTATCCAACTATGGCTACACCTTC.

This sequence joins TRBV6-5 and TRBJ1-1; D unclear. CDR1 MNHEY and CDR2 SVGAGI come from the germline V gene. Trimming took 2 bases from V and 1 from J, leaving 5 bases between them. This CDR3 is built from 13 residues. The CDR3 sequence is CASSYRGNTEAFF. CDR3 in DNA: TGTGCCAGCAGTTACCGGGGGAACACTGAAGCTTTCTTT.

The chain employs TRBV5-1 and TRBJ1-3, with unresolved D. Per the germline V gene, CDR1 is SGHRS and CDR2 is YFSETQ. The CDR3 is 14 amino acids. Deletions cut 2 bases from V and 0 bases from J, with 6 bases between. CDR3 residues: CASSFGSSGNTIYF. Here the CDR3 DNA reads TGCGCCAGCAGCTTCGGAAGCTCTGGAAACACCATATATTTT.

The CDR3 sequence is CAWSEMGTPQETQYF. As DNA, the CDR3 is TGTGCCTGGTCCGAGATGGGGACACCCCAAGAGACCCAGTACTTC. The rearrangement joins TRBV30 to TRBJ2-5; the D gene is possibly TRBD1 (6 bases). Germline CDR1 reads GTSNPN; CDR2 reads SVGIG (reference sequence). The CDR3 is 15 amino acids. Trimming pared 5 bases from V and 1 base from J, leaving 17 bases between.

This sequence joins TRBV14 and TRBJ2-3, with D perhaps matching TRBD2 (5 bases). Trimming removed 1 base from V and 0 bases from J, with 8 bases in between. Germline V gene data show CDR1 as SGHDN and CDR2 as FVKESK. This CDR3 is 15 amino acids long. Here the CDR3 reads CASSQGRGSTDTQYF. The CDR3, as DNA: TGTGCCAGCAGCCAAGGCCGGGGTAGCACAGATACGCAGTATTTT.

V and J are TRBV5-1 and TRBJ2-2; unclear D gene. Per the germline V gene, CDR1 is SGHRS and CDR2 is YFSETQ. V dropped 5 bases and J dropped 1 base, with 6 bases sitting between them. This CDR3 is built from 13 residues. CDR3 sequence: CASRPMNTGELFF. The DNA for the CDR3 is TGCGCCAGCAGACCTATGAACACCGGGGAGCTGTTTTTT.

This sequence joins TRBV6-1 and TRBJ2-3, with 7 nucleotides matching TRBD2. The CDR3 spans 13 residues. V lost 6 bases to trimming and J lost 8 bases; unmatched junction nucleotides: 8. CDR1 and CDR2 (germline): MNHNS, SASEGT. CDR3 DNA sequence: TGTGCCAGCAGCTATGAGCGGGAAGGTACGCAGTATTTT. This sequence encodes CASSYEREGTQYF.